This TCR beta chain came from a study of cytomegalovirus exposure and HLA in healthy donors. Study outcomes and limitations: Analyzed later, most CMV-associated TCR beta chains appeared HLA-restricted. Three CMV-associated chains proved CMV antigen-specific in vitro.

This CDR3 has 16 amino acids. Germline assignment: CDR1 SGDLS and CDR2 YYNGEE. The germline V and J ends were trimmed by 3 bases and 0 bases, with 13 bases remaining between them. This clone was recorded once. What it binds is not known. Use of 60 Vbeta and 13 Jbeta primers characterized the PCR. Produced via immunoSEQ multiplex PCR; TCRdb's table is partial and in-frame only. This sample has around 160,000 clones, with around 79% found just once. The sample consisted of PBMCs. The sequence was collected from a middle-aged man in good health and CMV-seropositive. This chain links TRBV9 with TRBJ1-3; D gene unclear. The CDR3 bases are TGTGCCAGCAGCGCCGGGGAGCGCTTCTCTGGAAACACCATATATTTT. It encodes CASSAGERFSGNTIYF.